This section outlines one T cell receptor (beta chain) sequence together with its context. Sequencing was performed with immunoSEQ multiplex PCR; in TCRdb, only in-frame clones are kept and a portion is missing. Found here are tens of thousands of clones, 85% to 95% of them singletons; the top ten hold around 1.5%. The sample originates from a study of human versus mouse CDR3 diversity and MHC coevolution. Background on the study: Samples had between 0.6 x 10^7 and 1.6 x 10^7 valid reads.

CDR1 and CDR2 (germline): MNHNS, SASEGT. Trimming stripped 5 bases from V and 0 bases from J, with 11 bases between. The CDR3 has 15 amino acids. The TCR was taken from a person between 30 and 69 years old in good health. This sequence joins TRBV6-1 and TRBJ1-5, with D perhaps matching TRBD1 (5 bases). The specimen sequenced was naive CD4+ T cells from blood. The subset denotes: CD45RO-negative CD62L-positive naive CD4 T cells. The CDR3 sequence is CASSIGGYSNQPQHF. The CDR3 nucleotides are TGTGCCAGCAGTATCGGGGGGTATAGCAATCAGCCCCAGCATTTT.